One sample yielded the 20 T cell receptor beta chains listed below, sequenced in a study of blood T cell repertoires in COVID-19. Data came from immunoSEQ multiplex PCR; TCRdb stores just in-frame clones and leaves some out. The repertoire holds fewer than 250,000 clones, with approximately 83% as singletons. The source material was PBMCs or T cells enriched from blood (not recorded which). These receptors originate from a woman aged 40-49 years who had been exposed to COVID-19.

V is TRBV5-1 and J is TRBJ2-3, with D possibly matching TRBD2 (5 bases). CDR1 is SGHRS and CDR2 is YFSETQ in the germline V gene. V was clipped by 4 bases and J by 5 bases, with 17 bases between them. This CDR3 has 15 amino acids. The DNA for the CDR3 is TGCGCCAGCAGCCTCAATGGACTGGTCATAGATACGCAGTATTTT. It codes for CASSLNGLVIDTQYF.

This clone was counted a single time. V and J are TRBV28 and TRBJ1-6; weak D call: TRBD1 (5 bases). V lost 2 bases to trimming and J lost 7 bases, with 12 bases between them. Germline V lookup: CDR1 MDHEN, CDR2 SYDVKM. This CDR3 spans 15 amino acids. The chain's CDR3 is CASSLGGTANSPLHF. CDR3 nucleotides: TGTGCCAGCAGTTTAGGGGGGACCGCCAATTCACCCCTCCACTTT.

The chain carries TRBV19 and TRBJ1-1; 7 nucleotides match TRBD1. Per the germline V gene, CDR1 is LNHDA and CDR2 is SQIVND (reference sequence). The trim removed 7 bases at V and 1 base at J, leaving 6 bases unmatched. This CDR3 has 14 residues. Here the CDR3 DNA reads TGTGCCAGTAACACAGGGACAGCGAACACTGAAGCTTTCTTT. Protein sequence: CASNTGTANTEAFF. Full variable domain (remainder filled in from reference TRBV19 and TRBJ1-1): DGGITQSPKYLFRKEGQNVTLSCEQNLNHDAMYWYRQDPGQGLRLIYYSQIVNDFQKGDIAEGYSVSREKKESFPLTVTSAQKNPTAFYLCASNTGTANTEAFFGQGTRLTVV.

This clone was found once. The gene calls are TRBV10-3 and TRBJ1-1, with D perhaps TRBD1 (6 bases). The CDR3 totals 15 residues. The V and J ends lost 3 bases and 0 bases respectively, with 11 bases between them. CDR1 and CDR2 from the germline V gene are ENHRY and SYGVKD. Written as DNA, the CDR3 is TGTGCCATCAGTGAAGCCACAGGGATGAACACTGAAGCTTTCTTT. It encodes CAISEATGMNTEAFF.

This chain uses TRBV7-9 with TRBJ1-5; perhaps TRBD1 as D (6 bases). The CDR3 extends over 15 amino acids. V was clipped by 4 bases and J by 7 bases, with 17 bases between them. Looked up from germline, CDR1 is SEHNR and CDR2 is FQNEAQ (reference sequence). This CDR3 reads CASSSGGGPPQPQHF. For the CDR3, the DNA is TGTGCCAGCAGCTCGGGAGGGGGACCGCCCCAGCCCCAGCATTTT.

The chain is built from TRBV27 and TRBJ1-4; tentative D call: TRBD1 (6 bases). This CDR3 has 15 residues. V was trimmed by 4 bases and J by 8 bases, leaving 17 bases between them. Per germline, CDR1 MNHEY and CDR2 SMNVEV (reference sequence). CDR3 residues: CASSSLDSRREKLFF. The CDR3 DNA sequence: TGTGCCAGCAGTTCCCTGGACAGTAGAAGAGAAAAACTGTTTTTT.

The rearrangement uses TRBV28 and TRBJ1-4, with a weak D call TRBD1 (5 bases). The germline CDR1 and CDR2 sequences are MDHEN and SYDVKM. The CDR3 is made up of 13 amino acids. The V end lost 4 bases, the J end lost 10 bases, and 13 bases lay between the germline ends. The CDR3 DNA reads as TGTGCCAGCAGTTACCGGATCGGGGGAAAACTGTTTTTT. It is translated as CASSYRIGGKLFF.

This clone was counted a few times. This chain links TRBV4-2 with TRBJ1-1; tentative D call: TRBD1 (6 bases). The germline V gene has CDR1 LGHNA and CDR2 YNFKEQ. Trimming cost V 0 bases and J 0 bases, with 26 bases left between them. CDR3 length equals 21 residues. The CDR3 coding sequence is TGTGCCAGCAGCCAAGATTACCAAGCGCGTGGACAGCTCAACATGAACACTGAAGCTTTCTTT. Its protein is CASSQDYQARGQLNMNTEAFF.

J is TRBJ1-3 and V is TRBV6-5; D ambiguous. Deletions cut 11 bases from V and 0 bases from J, with 8 bases between. The CDR3 has 12 residues. CDR1 is MNHEY, CDR2 SVGAGI, per germline. CDR3 coding DNA: TGTGCCGCGGGGAGCTCTGGAAACACCATATATTTT. Translating gives CAAGSSGNTIYF.

The rearrangement links TRBV28 to TRBJ1-5; D is undetermined. The germline gives CDR1 MDHEN, CDR2 SYDVKM. This CDR3 spans 14 amino acids. V dropped 10 bases and J dropped 9 bases, with 22 bases sitting between them. CDR3 amino acids: CATHDTEGTLPQHF. The CDR3 DNA is TGTGCCACCCATGACACCGAGGGCACTCTGCCCCAGCATTTT. The full variable domain, completed using reference TRBV28 and TRBJ1-5, is DVKVTQSSRYLVKRTGEKVFLECVQDMDHENMFWYRQDPGLGLRLIYFSYDVKMKEKGDIPEGYSVSREKKERFSLILESASTNQTSMYLCATHDTEGTLPQHFGDGTRLSIL.

The rearrangement links TRBV12-3 or TRBV12-4 to TRBJ1-4; possibly TRBD1 for D (6 bases). The germline V and J ends were trimmed by 9 bases and 5 bases, with 13 bases remaining between them. This CDR3 comprises 13 residues. Written as DNA, the CDR3 is TGTGCCAGTGCCCGACAGGAGAATGAAAAACTGTTTTTT. Translating gives CASARQENEKLFF.

V usage is TRBV24-1 and J usage is TRBJ1-5; D possibly corresponds to TRBD1 (6 bases). The length of the CDR3 is 14 residues. The V and J ends lost 6 bases and 3 bases respectively, with 11 bases between them. In germline, CDR1 is KGHDR, CDR2 SFDVKD. In DNA form, the CDR3 reads TGTGCCACCAGTCAAGGACAGAACAATCAGCCCCAGCATTTT. Amino acid sequence: CATSQGQNNQPQHF.

The rearrangement links TRBV6-1 to TRBJ1-2, with D perhaps TRBD1 (6 bases). The V end was cut by 3 bases, the J end by 2 bases, with 13 bases between. Looked up from germline, CDR1 is MNHNS and CDR2 is SASEGT. The CDR3 contains 15 residues. For the CDR3, the DNA is TGTGCCAGCAGTGAGCCGGGACACCCAAACTATGGCTACACCTTC. Translated: CASSEPGHPNYGYTF.

This chain connects TRBV11-2 to TRBJ2-1; TRBD2 matches at 13 bases. CDR3 length equals 15 residues. Germline V lookup: CDR1 SGHAT, CDR2 FQNNGV. Trimming cost V 6 bases and J 10 bases; bases outside gene matches: 9. The CDR3 here is CASRVLAGGQNEQFF. CDR3 sequence (DNA): TGTGCCAGCAGGGTACTAGCGGGGGGGCAAAACGAGCAGTTCTTC.

This chain connects TRBV11-2 to TRBJ1-1; TRBD1 agrees at 12 bases. This CDR3 region has 16 residues. Germline CDR1 and CDR2: SGHAT and FQNNGV. V gave up 5 bases and J gave up 1 base; unmatched junction bases: 5. CDR3 sequence: CASSGGQGAKNTEAFF. The CDR3 DNA sequence: TGTGCCAGCAGCGGGGGACAGGGGGCCAAGAACACTGAAGCTTTCTTT.

The chain is built from TRBV9 and TRBJ2-1; 13 positions agree with TRBD2. The CDR3 has 18 residues. The V and J ends lost 2 bases and 0 bases, in that order; junction bases with no gene match: 5. Germline CDR1 SGDLS, CDR2 YYNGEE. The CDR3 region has the DNA TGTGCCAGCAGCGTCCGGACTAGCGGGGGCCTCTCCTACAATGAGCAGTTCTTC. Translating gives CASSVRTSGGLSYNEQFF. The complete variable domain, with remaining parts taken from reference TRBV9 and TRBJ2-1, reads DSGVTQTPKHLITATGQRVTLRCSPRSGDLSVYWYQQSLDQGLQFLIQYYNGEERAKGNILERFSAQQFPDLHSELNLSSLELGDSALYFCASSVRTSGGLSYNEQFFGPGTRLTVL.

DNA for the CDR3: TGTGCCTGGAGCGCGAGGGGGACAGGGAGAATCTCGTCTAATGAAAAACTGTTTTTT. Protein: CAWSARGTGRISSNEKLFF. This rearrangement joins TRBV30 to TRBJ1-4; 9 bases are shared with TRBD1. Trimming removed 3 bases from V and 3 bases from J; junction bases left unmatched: 17. The CDR3 extends over 19 amino acids. Germline V gene data show CDR1 as GTSNPN and CDR2 as SVGIG (reference sequence).

The rearrangement joins TRBV7-9 to TRBJ2-3; no clear D. The V gene's germline CDR1 is SEHNR and CDR2 FQNEAQ (reference sequence). Trimming pared 0 bases from V and 2 bases from J, leaving 12 bases between. The CDR3 consists of 16 residues. CDR3 region: CASSLALRGPTDTQYF. CDR3 in DNA: TGTGCCAGCAGCTTAGCCCTACGCGGCCCCACAGATACGCAGTATTTT.

The CDR3 bases are TGTGCCAGCAGCTTAGCTTCCCGACAGGGGAATGAAAAACTGTTTTTT. Its translation: CASSLASRQGNEKLFF. V gene TRBV7-2 combines with J gene TRBJ1-4; 8 positions agree with TRBD1. Germline V CDR1 and CDR2: SGHTA, FQGNSA. The CDR3 runs 16 residues. V trimming: 0 bases; J trimming: 5 bases; junction bases outside the gene matches: 5.

The CDR3 loop reads CASSYSRAYGYTF. In DNA, the CDR3 is TGTGCCAGCAGTTACTCCAGGGCCTATGGCTACACCTTC. The genes are TRBV6-5 and TRBJ1-2; a weak D match, TRBD1 (5 bases). The CDR3 has 13 amino acids. CDR1 and CDR2 (germline): MNHEY, SVGAGI. The V end lost 0 bases, the J end lost 4 bases, and 6 bases lay between the germline ends.